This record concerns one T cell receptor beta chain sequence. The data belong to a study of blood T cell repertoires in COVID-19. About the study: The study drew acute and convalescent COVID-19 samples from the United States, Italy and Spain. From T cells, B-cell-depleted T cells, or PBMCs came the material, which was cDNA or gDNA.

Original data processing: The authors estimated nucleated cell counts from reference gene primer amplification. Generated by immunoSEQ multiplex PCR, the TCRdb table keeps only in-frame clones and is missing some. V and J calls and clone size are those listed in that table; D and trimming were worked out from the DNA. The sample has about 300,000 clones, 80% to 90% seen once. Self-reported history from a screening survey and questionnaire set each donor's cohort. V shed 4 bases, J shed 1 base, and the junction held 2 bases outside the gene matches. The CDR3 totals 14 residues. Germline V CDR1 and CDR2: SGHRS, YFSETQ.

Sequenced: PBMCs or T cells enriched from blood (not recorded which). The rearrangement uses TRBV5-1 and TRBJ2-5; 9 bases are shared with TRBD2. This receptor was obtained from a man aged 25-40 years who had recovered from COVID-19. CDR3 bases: TGCGCCAGCAGCCCGGGACTAGCCCAAGAGACCCAGTACTTC. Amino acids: CASSPGLAQETQYF.